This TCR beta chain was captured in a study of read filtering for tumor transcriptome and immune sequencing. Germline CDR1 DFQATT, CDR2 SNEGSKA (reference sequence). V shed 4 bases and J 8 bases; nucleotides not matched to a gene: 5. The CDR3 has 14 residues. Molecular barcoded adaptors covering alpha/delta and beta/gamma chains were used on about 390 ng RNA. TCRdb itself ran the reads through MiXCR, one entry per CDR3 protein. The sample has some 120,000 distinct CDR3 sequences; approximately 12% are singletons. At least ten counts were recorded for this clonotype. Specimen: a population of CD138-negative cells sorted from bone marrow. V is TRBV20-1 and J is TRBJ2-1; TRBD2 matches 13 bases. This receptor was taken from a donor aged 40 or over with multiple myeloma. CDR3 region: CSAKGLAGRDEQFF. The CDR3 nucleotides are TGCAGTGCTAAGGGACTAGCGGGGAGAGATGAGCAGTTCTTC.